The entry that follows covers one T cell receptor beta chain sequence. The antigen is not known. This sample was taken from a study of spatial heterogeneity in lung cancer. Study-wide background: Every unique TCR and UMI combination, on average, appeared more than ten times in raw reads.

Per germline, CDR1 ENHRY and CDR2 SYGVKD. The CDR3 totals 11 residues. V gave up 8 bases and J gave up 5 bases, with 6 bases separating them. Specified time point: sample taken at primary tumor resection. Researchers sequenced whole RNA taken from tumor, nontumor lung or frozen PBMC without sorting. Every TCR cDNA molecule bore its own unique molecular identifier. TCRdb independently ran MiXCR on the 5' RACE reads; one entry per CDR3 protein. The sample holds approximately 40,000 distinct CDR3 sequences, around 13% seen once. Broader study findings: Ubiquitous expanded tumor TCRs were observed in blood more at resection than follow-up.

The origin of this receptor is a male donor with early-stage non-small cell lung cancer. This sequence joins TRBV10-3 and TRBJ2-2; D remains unclear. The sequencing here drew on PBMCs, taken at surgery. The CDR3 DNA is TGTGCCATCGGGGTTACCGGGGAGCTGTTTTTT. It is translated as CAIGVTGELFF.